The source of this T cell receptor beta chain is a study of cytomegalovirus exposure and HLA in healthy donors. Germline V gives CDR1 SGHTA, CDR2 FQGNSA. The CDR3 covers 14 residues. V lost 2 bases, J lost 8 bases, and 15 bases lay in between. The donors were part of the validation cohort of roughly 110 subjects. That cohort was separate from the first cohort, which comprised fewer than 800 subjects. Profiling relied on immunoSEQ multiplex PCR, and the TCRdb table lists in-frame clones only, not all of them. Among about 110,000 clones listed, around 95% were seen once. The sequencing sample was made of PBMCs. This receptor was obtained from a woman aged 18-30 years in good health and CMV-seronegative. The genes are TRBV7-2 and TRBJ1-2; possibly TRBD1 for D (5 bases). The CDR3 bases are TGTGCCAGCAGCTTACGACAGCTCCTGATGGGCTACACCTTC. Translating it yields CASSLRQLLMGYTF.